Listed below are T cell receptor beta chains from one sample, sequenced in a study of shared T cell receptors in the human thymus. Here immunoSEQ multiplex PCR was the method, and the copy in TCRdb shows in-frame clones only, minus some. Counted here are 450,000 to 650,000 clones, more than 75% occurring once; the ten biggest clones make up more than 0.01%. These data were also filed under a second study, of human thymus T cells.

Sequenced material: thymocytes. These receptors originate from a boy younger than two with a congenital heart defect. The CDR3 runs from the conserved cysteine through the conserved F or W. Fields, in order: D gene, J gene, clone size, V gene, CDR3 protein, CDR3 DNA. D genes are given only for firm matches. The size field is filled for only some rows; it gives once, few, many or a size class.

D: TRBD1; J: TRBJ1-5; size: once; V: TRBV7-2; CDR3: CASSSATPGQGSNQPQHF; DNA: TGTGCCAGCAGCTCCGCAACACCGGGACAGGGGAGCAATCAGCCCCAGCATTTT
D: .; J: TRBJ2-7; size: .; V: TRBV28; CDR3: CASSLWTGPTYEQYF; DNA: TGTGCCAGCAGTTTATGGACAGGTCCTACCTACGAGCAGTACTTC
D: TRBD2; J: TRBJ2-7; size: .; V: TRBV4-3; CDR3: CASSLASGPLGYEQYF; DNA: TGCGCCAGCAGCCTCGCTAGCGGCCCCCTCGGGTACGAGCAGTACTTC
D: TRBD1; J: TRBJ2-7; size: .; V: TRBV2; CDR3: CASSDRDRGIADLISYEQYF; DNA: TGTGCCAGCAGTGACCGGGACAGGGGGATAGCAGACTTAATCTCCTACGAGCAGTACTTC
D: .; J: TRBJ2-7; size: once; V: TRBV9; CDR3: CASSVAPPSEQYF; DNA: TGTGCCAGCAGCGTAGCCCCTCCTAGCGAGCAGTACTTC
D: .; J: TRBJ2-7; size: .; V: TRBV2; CDR3: CASSRTKDRSNLYEQYF; DNA: TGTGCCAGCAGTAGGACTAAGGACAGGAGTAACTTATACGAGCAGTACTTC
D: .; J: TRBJ1-4; size: .; V: TRBV9; CDR3: CASSVGRATNEKLFF; DNA: TGTGCCAGCAGCGTAGGGCGGGCAACTAATGAAAAACTGTTTTTT
D: TRBD2; J: TRBJ2-1; size: .; V: TRBV7-8; CDR3: CASSLTYPSGSLNEQFF; DNA: TGTGCCAGCAGCTTAACTTACCCTAGCGGGAGTCTGAATGAGCAGTTCTTC
D: TRBD1; J: TRBJ2-7; size: .; V: TRBV2; CDR3: CASSDRQGCYEQYF; DNA: TGTGCCAGCAGTGATAGACAGGGATGCTACGAGCAGTACTTC
D: .; J: TRBJ1-6; size: once; V: TRBV2; CDR3: CASSDSGGWNSPLHF; DNA: TGTGCCAGCAGTGATTCTGGGGGGTGGAATTCACCCCTCCACTTT
D: .; J: TRBJ1-5; size: .; V: TRBV5-1; CDR3: CASAPGASNQPQHF; DNA: TGCGCCAGCGCCCCGGGAGCGAGCAATCAGCCCCAGCATTTT
D: TRBD2; J: TRBJ2-4; size: few; V: TRBV11-2; CDR3: CASSPGGTSSQNIQYF; DNA: TGTGCCAGCAGCCCGGGAGGGACTAGCAGCCAAAACATTCAGTACTTC
D: .; J: TRBJ2-7; size: .; V: TRBV5-1; CDR3: CASRDLAYEQYF; DNA: TGCGCCAGCAGGGACTTGGCCTACGAGCAGTACTTC
D: TRBD1; J: TRBJ2-7; size: .; V: TRBV5-6; CDR3: CASSVRDRGQYEQYF; DNA: TGTGCCAGCAGCGTCCGGGACAGGGGGCAATACGAGCAGTACTTC
D: TRBD2; J: TRBJ2-7; size: few; V: TRBV6-5; CDR3: CASSYEASGEQYF; DNA: TGTGCCAGCAGTTACGAGGCTAGCGGGGAGCAGTACTTC
D: .; J: TRBJ1-1; size: .; V: TRBV10-2; CDR3: CASRAENTEAFF; DNA: TGCGCCAGCAGGGCAGAGAACACTGAAGCTTTCTTT
D: .; J: TRBJ1-5; size: .; V: TRBV5-6; CDR3: CASSLKRVGQPQHF; DNA: TGTGCCAGCAGCTTGAAGAGGGTGGGACAGCCCCAGCATTTT
D: .; J: TRBJ1-1; size: .; V: TRBV27; CDR3: CASSFRGLQNTEAFF; DNA: TGTGCCAGCAGTTTCCGGGGACTCCAGAACACTGAAGCTTTCTTT